This record covers a single T cell receptor (beta chain). Sequencing used immunoSEQ multiplex PCR; TCRdb keeps in-frame clones, though not all of them. The table shows about 200,000 clones, with under 80% occurring only once. The record originates from a study of blood T cell repertoires in COVID-19. Per germline, CDR1 MNHEY and CDR2 SVGAGI. Unmatched junction bases numbered 12, after V lost 7 bases and J lost 9 bases. The CDR3 contains 14 residues. V usage is TRBV6-5 and J usage is TRBJ2-1; 7 bases match TRBD1. The TCR originated in a man aged 45-65 years who had recovered from COVID-19. The sequencing input was peripheral blood. The CDR3 DNA follows: TGTGCCAGCACGGTAGACAGGGCCGGGACTGAGCAGTTCTTC. This sequence encodes CASTVDRAGTEQFF.